The present T cell receptor beta chain was sequenced within a study of T-cell memory formation after mild COVID-19. Findings and caveats of the study: Clones that shrank (day 15 to 85) were balanced CD4/CD8, whereas later expanders leaned CD4+. The pre-infection memory compartment contained some responding clones, suggesting cross-reactive memory joined.

Only a few counts were recorded for this clonotype. Its antigen is unidentified. TCRdb reprocessed the 5' RACE reads with MiXCR, giving one entry per CDR3 protein. The table has fewer than 250,000 distinct CDR3 sequences, 15% to 20% seen once. Trimming took 7 bases from V and 9 from J, leaving 22 bases between them. The CDR3 is 15 amino acids. Germline CDR1 and CDR2: SNHLY and FYNNEI. Sequencing was carried out using PBMCs or a T cell subset sorted from them (not recorded which). V and J are TRBV2 and TRBJ2-4; D might be TRBD2 (7 bases). The receptor was derived from an adult woman who had mild COVID-19 (a few samples of this study predate the infection). Cell type and time point are not known. CDR3 sequence reads: CASTLGGARSSIQYF. The CDR3 DNA is TGTGCCAGCACCCTAGGGGGGGCGCGAAGTTCCATTCAGTACTTC.